A selection of T cell receptor beta chains follows, all from one sample in a study of identical twins' blood T cells. A single record per CDR3 protein comes from TCRdb applying MiXCR to the 5' RACE reads. This table has roughly 340,000 distinct CDR3 sequences, about 28% appearing once. Sequencing was done on a sample of PBMCs. The receptors were sampled from a woman aged 18 to 50 in good health. Each CDR3 is given with its conserved first and last residue. D genes are given only for firm matches. Clone sizes are given selectively: once, few, many, or a class where the clone is expanded.

. | TRBJ2-1 | TRBV6-5 | many | . | CASSSSPGTGDFNEQFF
. | TRBJ2-2 | TRBV18 | . | TGTGCCAGCTCACCCGACGTACCCCACGCGAACACCGGGGAGCTGTTTTTT | CASSPDVPHANTGELFF
TRBD1 | TRBJ1-5 | TRBV12-3/TRBV12-4 | . | TGTGCCAGCAGAAGGGGACAGCTAGAAAATCAGCCCCAGCATTTT | CASRRGQLENQPQHF
. | TRBJ1-2 | TRBV12-3/TRBV12-4 | . | TGTGCCAGCAGTGCCAGGGGTTACGCCTATGGCTACACCTTC | CASSARGYAYGYTF
. | TRBJ1-2 | TRBV19 | . | TGTGCCAGTATGGGCATGGGAGGAGGCTATGGCTACACCTTC | CASMGMGGGYGYTF
. | TRBJ2-1 | TRBV6-2/TRBV6-3 | many | TGTGCCAGCAGCAGAGACTATAATTACAATGAGCAGTTCTTC | CASSRDYNYNEQFF
. | TRBJ2-5 | TRBV19 | few | TGTGCCAGTAGGACTCGAGCTGGGGCCCAGTACTTC | CASRTRAGAQYF
. | TRBJ2-2 | TRBV5-4 | . | TGTGCCAGCAGACAGGAGAACACCGGGGAGCTGTTTTTT | CASRQENTGELFF
. | TRBJ1-2 | TRBV7-9 | few | TGTGCCAGCAGCTTTGGTGCGTCCTATGGCTACACCTTC | CASSFGASYGYTF
. | TRBJ2-2 | TRBV20-1 | few | TGCAGTGCTCGCCAACAGGGAGACGGGGAGCTGTTTTTT | CSARQQGDGELFF
. | TRBJ1-3 | TRBV29-1 | many | TGCAGCGTTGACGGGGGAGCAATCGGAAACACCATATATTTT | CSVDGGAIGNTIYF
TRBD1 | TRBJ1-1 | TRBV20-1 | many | TGCAGTGCTAGGAGGGGACAGATGAACACTGAAGCTTTCTTT | CSARRGQMNTEAFF
. | TRBJ1-6 | TRBV19 | . | TGTGCCAGTAGTATCGTGCGGTATAATTCACCCCTCCACTTT | CASSIVRYNSPLHF
. | TRBJ1-2 | TRBV12-3/TRBV12-4 | . | TGTGCCAGCAGTTTCCGCCGGGCGAACTATGGCTACACCTTC | CASSFRRANYGYTF
. | TRBJ2-3 | TRBV30 | many | TGTGCCTGGAGTGTTAAGGGGACAGATACGCAGTATTTT | CAWSVKGTDTQYF
. | TRBJ1-5 | TRBV20-1 | many | TGCAGTGCTAGCGTGGGAATGCATCAGCCCCAGCATTTT | CSASVGMHQPQHF
. | TRBJ1-2 | TRBV10-3 | many | TGTGCCATCAATATGGGGGCAGGAGAAGGCTACACCTTC | CAINMGAGEGYTF
. | TRBJ2-5 | TRBV12-3/TRBV12-4 | . | TGTGCCAGCAGCGGACCCGACCAAGAGACCCAGTACTTC | CASSGPDQETQYF
. | TRBJ2-7 | TRBV5-1 | . | TGCGCCAGCAGCTGGAGGTCGAGGGGGCGCGGGACCTACGAGCAGTACTTC | CASSWRSRGRGTYEQYF
. | TRBJ1-1 | TRBV7-9 | . | TGTGCCAGCAGCTTAGCGTCCAGGAACACTGAAGCTTTCTTT | CASSLASRNTEAFF
. | TRBJ2-7 | TRBV19 | few | TGTGCCAGTAGTATAGTGGGAACAACCTACGAGCAGTACTTC | CASSIVGTTYEQYF
. | TRBJ1-1 | TRBV6-6 | . | TGTGCCAGCAGGGAGGGTTTCGGCACTGAAGCTTTCTTT | CASREGFGTEAFF
. | TRBJ2-7 | TRBV20-1 | many | TGCAGTGCTAGGGTGACAGGTAGGGGCTACGAGCAGTACTTC | CSARVTGRGYEQYF
TRBD1 | TRBJ2-2 | TRBV11-3 | many | TGTGCCAGCAGCACTGGACAGGGAAACACCGGGGAGCTGTTTTTT | CASSTGQGNTGELFF
. | TRBJ1-1 | TRBV20-1 | few | TGCAGTGCAAACGTGAACACTGAAGCTTTCTTT | CSANVNTEAFF
. | TRBJ1-5 | TRBV27 | . | TGTGCCACCGGTAAAGGCAGGGCGATTAATCAGCCCCAGCATTTT | CATGKGRAINQPQHF
TRBD2 | TRBJ2-4 | TRBV13 | few | TGTGCCAGCAGCTTAGGTTCGTCTAGCGGGAGGACGTACATTCAGTACTTC | CASSLGSSSGRTYIQYF
. | TRBJ1-1 | TRBV7-9 | . | TGTGCCACCGCCATGGGAGGTATGGCTGAAGCTTTCTTT | CATAMGGMAEAFF
. | TRBJ1-4 | TRBV5-1 | many | TGCGCCAGCAGCTTAGGGATGGTCGAAGAAAAACTGTTTTTT | CASSLGMVEEKLFF
. | TRBJ1-1 | TRBV6-6 | . | TGTGCCAGCAGTTACTCGCCAGGGAGTGGCACTGAAGCTTTGTTT | CASSYSPGSGTEALF
. | TRBJ1-3 | TRBV5-1 | . | TGCGCCAGCAGTTCCGGAGACACGCCTGGAAACACCATATATTTT | CASSSGDTPGNTIYF
. | TRBJ2-1 | TRBV3-1 | . | TGTGCCAGCAGCCAAGATGCCACGTACAATGAGCAGTTCTTC | CASSQDATYNEQFF
TRBD2 | TRBJ2-1 | TRBV3-1 | . | TGTGCCAGCAGCCATATAGCGGGAGGGCACTACAATGAGCAGTTCTTC | CASSHIAGGHYNEQFF
. | TRBJ1-2 | TRBV2 | many | TGTGCCAGCAGTTGGACGGGACATAACTTCGGCTACACCTTC | CASSWTGHNFGYTF
. | TRBJ1-5 | TRBV7-2 | few | TGTGCCAGCAGCTTAGCCGGGATTAGCAATCAGCCCCAGCATTTT | CASSLAGISNQPQHF
TRBD2 | TRBJ2-2 | TRBV6-5 | . | TGTGCCAGCACCACGGGGAGGGCCGGGGAGCTGTTTTTT | CASTTGRAGELFF
. | TRBJ1-4 | TRBV5-1 | . | TGCGCCAGCAGCTTGGAGAGGGCATTCGACCTGACAACTAATGAAAAACTGTTTTTT | CASSLERAFDLTTNEKLFF
. | TRBJ1-5 | TRBV9 | few | TGTGCCAGCGGGGGAAGCCCAGGGTTTAGCAATCAGCCCCAGCATTTT | CASGGSPGFSNQPQHF
. | TRBJ2-3 | TRBV2 | few | TGTGCCAGCAGGTTTCAGGAAGTGGGCACAGATACGCAGTATTTT | CASRFQEVGTDTQYF
. | TRBJ1-3 | TRBV20-1 | . | TGCAGTGCTACCTCCTGGGGGCCTGGAAACACCATATATTTT | CSATSWGPGNTIYF
. | TRBJ1-1 | TRBV5-4 | . | TGTGCCAGCAGCTGGGCCCTACCGAGGGGGGCTGAAGCTTTCTTT | CASSWALPRGAEAFF
. | TRBJ2-2 | TRBV5-1 | few | TGCGCCAGCAGCGGGGACAACCAGATTACCGGGGAGCTGTTTTTT | CASSGDNQITGELFF
TRBD1 | TRBJ1-2 | TRBV29-1 | once | TGCAGCGCCGAAACAGGGGTCTATGGCTACACCTTC | CSAETGVYGYTF
TRBD1 | TRBJ2-1 | TRBV28 | . | TGTGCCAGCAGTTTTACAGGGGGGTCGTACAATGAGCAGTTCTTC | CASSFTGGSYNEQFF
. | TRBJ1-3 | TRBV29-1 | . | TGCAGCGGGGGACACAGCTCTGGAAACACCATATATTTT | CSGGHSSGNTIYF
. | TRBJ1-2 | TRBV5-1 | many | TGTGCCAGCAGCTTAGGGGGATATGGCTACACCTTC | CASSLGGYGYTF